The clone carrying this T cell receptor (beta chain) was recorded a few times. What it recognizes is unknown. V dropped 5 bases and J dropped 1 base, with 9 bases sitting between them. CDR3 size: 13 residues. Looked up from germline, CDR1 is MNHNS and CDR2 is SASEGT. This sample is part of a study of metastatic and nonmetastatic thyroid tumors. Study-wide background: Samples came from malignant and benign thyroid patients, and repertoires were compared across blood and tumor or nodule tissue.

There were no patients who had received any treatment before thyroid surgery. Study-level findings and limits: Versus benign nodules, malignant thyroid tumors reportedly had significantly higher TCR beta diversity, in blood and tumor.

In the original processing: For papillary thyroid cancer, a distant-metastasis classifier was constructed from CDR3 differences observed across clinicopathological groups. TCRdb re-called the PCR reads through MiXCR. TCRdb, rather than the study authors, made the V and J calls. The profile shows some 17,000 clones, 27% of them singletons. The sample was adjacent normal tissue. The rearrangement links TRBV6-1 to TRBJ2-7; TRBD1 is a possible D gene (5 bases). This TCR derives from a female donor with papillary thyroid cancer or a benign thyroid nodule (not recorded which). Some clones in this sample may be carry-over from other donors' samples. CDR3 amino acids: CASSTGRSYEQYF. The CDR3 DNA sequence: TGTGCCAGCAGTACAGGCAGATCCTACGAGCAGTACTTC.